This T cell receptor (beta chain) is from a study of blood T cell repertoires in COVID-19. Study context: COVID-19 samples from acute and convalescent phases originated in the United States, Italy and Spain. Sources were T cells, B-cell-depleted T cells, or PBMCs; the material itself was cDNA or gDNA.

Patients at the Seattle site were enrolled during active infection and followed longitudinally. With 4 bases clipped from V and 5 bases from J, the junction kept 6 bases outside the gene matches. In germline, CDR1 is SGHRS, CDR2 YFSETQ. CDR3 length: 14 amino acids. As originally analysed: Amplification with reference gene primers provided the estimates of nucleated cell counts. Sequencing used immunoSEQ multiplex PCR; TCRdb keeps in-frame clones, though not all of them. The V and J calls and clone size come from that table; D and trimming were worked out from the DNA. The repertoire holds about 59,000 clones, with over 75% as singletons.

The rearrangement links TRBV5-1 to TRBJ2-3, with 8 bases that match TRBD1. The specimen sequenced was peripheral blood. This TCR was sampled from a man aged 55 to 69 with COVID-19, enrolled during active disease. The CDR3 loop reads CASSLQGGLDTQYF. The CDR3 DNA reads TGCGCCAGCAGCCTACAGGGGGGTCTAGATACGCAGTATTTT.